Each of the 3 T cell receptor beta chains below was sequenced from the same sample in a study of identical twins. TCRdb analysed the 5' RACE reads with MiXCR anew, one entry per CDR3 protein. The sample includes a few hundred thousand distinct CDR3 sequences, about 13% of them seen just once. This same sample was also taken into another study, of yellow fever vaccine responses in identical twins.

Sequencing used memory (CD45RO+) T cells sorted from blood. These TCRs come from a woman aged 18-30 years in good health.

The CDR3 DNA reads TGTGCCACCAGCGCCCTCGGACAGGGAGGGGGTGAGACCCAGTACTTC. It translates to CATSALGQGGGETQYF. The rearrangement uses TRBV24-1 and TRBJ2-5; tentative D call: TRBD1 (8 bases). Looked up from germline, CDR1 is KGHDR and CDR2 is SFDVKD. The CDR3 runs 16 residues. V was pared by 7 bases and J by 5 bases, with 22 bases between.

The chain links TRBV29-1 to TRBJ2-7; D possibly corresponds to TRBD1 (5 bases). The CDR3 sequence is 14 residues long. CDR1 and CDR2 (germline): SQVTM, ANQGSEA. V was trimmed by 7 bases and J by 3 bases, leaving 19 bases between them. The CDR3 DNA is TGCAGCGCTGGGTCCGGAATGGGGCGCTACGAGCAGTACTTC. It encodes CSAGSGMGRYEQYF.

The rearrangement uses TRBV6-5 and TRBJ2-7, with D possibly being TRBD1 (7 bases). V lost 5 bases to trimming and J lost 6 bases, with 20 bases between them. The CDR3 covers 15 residues. Germline V CDR1 and CDR2: MNHEY, SVGAGI. In DNA form, the CDR3 reads TGTGCCAGCAGTAACCTTTTGGCAGGGGGAGGCGAGCAGTACTTC. Residues: CASSNLLAGGGEQYF.